The sequence of this TCR beta chain was determined in a study of CXCR3-negative and CXCR3-positive naive CD8 T cells. Looking at the study overall: Roughly 140 million TRB reads were obtained in total, which works out to about 1.5 +/- 0.3 million per library. Study outcomes and limitations: More hydrophobic TRB CDR3s occurred in CXCR3-positive than in CXCR3-negative naive cells. Diversity ran similarly high across both naive subsets but far lower in memory CD8+ cells.

Germline CDR1 and CDR2: SGHDN and FVKESK. The CDR3 loop spans 15 amino acids. Researchers prepared the TRB cDNA libraries using 5' RACE with UMI labels. TCRdb reworked the 5' RACE reads into one entry per CDR3 protein, no DNA. This sample's table reports around 45,000 distinct CDR3 sequences. Of note for this clonotype: Its antigen is not identified.

A CD45RO-CCR7+CD27+CD95- profile was what naive CD8+ T cells displayed. The sequencing input was naive CXCR3- CD8+ T cells from blood. Sample subset: CD45RO-CCR7+CD27+CD95- naive CD8+ T cells lacking CXCR3 (TNR3-). The rearrangement joins TRBV14 to TRBJ1-1; TCRdb reports TRBD1, a call that lacks DNA to check it against. The sequence was collected from a human donor in good health. Some clones in this sample may be carry-over from other donors' samples. CDR3 amino acids: CASSGTGGLNTEAFF. Full variable domain (missing parts from reference TRBV14 and TRBJ1-1): EAGVTQFPSHSVIEKGQTVTLRCDPISGHDNLYWYRRVMGKEIKFLLHFVKESKQDESGMPNNRFLAERTGGTYSTLKVQPAELEDSGVYFCASSGTGGLNTEAFFGQGTRLTVV.